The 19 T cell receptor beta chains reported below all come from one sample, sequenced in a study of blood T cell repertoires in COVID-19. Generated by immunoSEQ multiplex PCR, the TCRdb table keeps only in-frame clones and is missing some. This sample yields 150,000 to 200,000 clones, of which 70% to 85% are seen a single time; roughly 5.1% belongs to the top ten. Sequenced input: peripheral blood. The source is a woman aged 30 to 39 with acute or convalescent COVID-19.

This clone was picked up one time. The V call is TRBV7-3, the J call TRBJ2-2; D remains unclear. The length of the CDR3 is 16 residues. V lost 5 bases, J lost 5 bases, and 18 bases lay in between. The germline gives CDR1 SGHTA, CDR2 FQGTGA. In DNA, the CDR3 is TGTGCCAGCAGCCATCTTGGGCACGCGACAACCGGGGAGCTGTTTTTT. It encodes CASSHLGHATTGELFF.

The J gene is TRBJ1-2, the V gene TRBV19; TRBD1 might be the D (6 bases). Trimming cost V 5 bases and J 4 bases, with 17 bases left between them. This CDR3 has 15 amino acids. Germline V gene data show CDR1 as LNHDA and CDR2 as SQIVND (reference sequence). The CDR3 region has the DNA TGTGCCAGTAGTTTACCGACAGGTGAAATCTATGGCTACACCTTC. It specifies CASSLPTGEIYGYTF.

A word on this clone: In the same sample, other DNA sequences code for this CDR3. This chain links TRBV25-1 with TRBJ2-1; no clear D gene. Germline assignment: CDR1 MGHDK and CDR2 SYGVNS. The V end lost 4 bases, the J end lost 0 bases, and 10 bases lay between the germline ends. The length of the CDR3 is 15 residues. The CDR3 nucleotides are TGTGCCAGCAGTGGGCTTTGGAGCTCCTACAATGAGCAGTTCTTC. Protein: CASSGLWSSYNEQFF.

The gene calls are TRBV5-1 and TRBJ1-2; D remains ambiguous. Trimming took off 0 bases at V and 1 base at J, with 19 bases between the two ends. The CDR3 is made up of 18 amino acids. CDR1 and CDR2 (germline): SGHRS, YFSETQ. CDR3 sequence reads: CASSLGGGMRENNYGYTF. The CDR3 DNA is TGCGCCAGCAGCTTGGGAGGCGGGATGCGGGAGAATAACTATGGCTACACCTTC.

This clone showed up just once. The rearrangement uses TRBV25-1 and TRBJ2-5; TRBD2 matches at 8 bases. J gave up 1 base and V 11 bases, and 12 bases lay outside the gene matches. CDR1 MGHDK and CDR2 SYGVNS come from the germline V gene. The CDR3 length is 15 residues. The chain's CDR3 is CASNWGGGIQETQYF. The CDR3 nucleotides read TGTGCCTCAAACTGGGGCGGGGGGATCCAAGAGACCCAGTACTTC.

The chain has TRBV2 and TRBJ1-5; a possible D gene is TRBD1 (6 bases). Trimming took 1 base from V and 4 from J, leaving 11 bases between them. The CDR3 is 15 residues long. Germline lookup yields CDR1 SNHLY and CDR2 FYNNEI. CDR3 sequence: CASSEVAQGNQPQHF. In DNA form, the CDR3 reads TGTGCCAGCAGTGAAGTCGCACAGGGAAATCAGCCCCAGCATTTT.

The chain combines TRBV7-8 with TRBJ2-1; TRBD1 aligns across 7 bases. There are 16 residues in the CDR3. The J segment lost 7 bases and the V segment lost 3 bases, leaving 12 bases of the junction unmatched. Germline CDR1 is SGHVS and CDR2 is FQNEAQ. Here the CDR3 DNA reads TGTGCCAGCAGCTTGACGACAGGGTCCTACGGGAATGAGCAGTTCTTC. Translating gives CASSLTTGSYGNEQFF.

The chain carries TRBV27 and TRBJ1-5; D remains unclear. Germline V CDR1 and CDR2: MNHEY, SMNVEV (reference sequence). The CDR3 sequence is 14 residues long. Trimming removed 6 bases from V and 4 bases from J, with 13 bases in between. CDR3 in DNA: TGTGCCAGCAGCACCGAGGGCCAGAATCAGCCCCAGCATTTT. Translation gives CASSTEGQNQPQHF.

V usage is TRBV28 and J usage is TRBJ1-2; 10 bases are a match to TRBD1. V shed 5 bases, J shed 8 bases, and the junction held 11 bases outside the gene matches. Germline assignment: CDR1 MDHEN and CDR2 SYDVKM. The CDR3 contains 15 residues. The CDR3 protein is CASSTATGGAGGYTF. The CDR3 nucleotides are TGTGCCAGCAGTACCGCGACAGGGGGCGCAGGGGGCTACACCTTC.

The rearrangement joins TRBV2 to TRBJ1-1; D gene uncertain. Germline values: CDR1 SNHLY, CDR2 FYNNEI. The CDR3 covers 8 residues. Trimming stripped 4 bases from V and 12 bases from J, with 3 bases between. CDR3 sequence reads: CASSAPFF. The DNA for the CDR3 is TGTGCCAGCAGTGCTCCTTTCTTT.

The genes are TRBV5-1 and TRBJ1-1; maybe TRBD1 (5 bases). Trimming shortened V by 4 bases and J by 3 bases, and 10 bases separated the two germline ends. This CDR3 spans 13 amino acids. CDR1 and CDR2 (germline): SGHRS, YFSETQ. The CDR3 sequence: CASSGGGDTEAFF. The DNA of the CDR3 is TGCGCCAGCAGCGGGGGAGGGGACACTGAAGCTTTCTTT.

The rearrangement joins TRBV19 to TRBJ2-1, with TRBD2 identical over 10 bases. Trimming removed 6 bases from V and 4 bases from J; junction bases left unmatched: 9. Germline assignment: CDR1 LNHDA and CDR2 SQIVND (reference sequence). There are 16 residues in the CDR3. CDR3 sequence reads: CASRLNPLAGYNEQFF. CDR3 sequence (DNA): TGTGCCAGTAGGCTAAACCCACTAGCGGGATACAATGAGCAGTTCTTC.

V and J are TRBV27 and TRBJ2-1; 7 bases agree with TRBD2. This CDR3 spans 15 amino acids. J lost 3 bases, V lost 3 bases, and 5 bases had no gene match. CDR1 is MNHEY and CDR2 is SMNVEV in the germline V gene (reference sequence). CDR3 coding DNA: TGTGCCAGCAGTTTTACTTCTAGCGGCTACAATGAGCAGTTCTTC. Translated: CASSFTSSGYNEQFF.

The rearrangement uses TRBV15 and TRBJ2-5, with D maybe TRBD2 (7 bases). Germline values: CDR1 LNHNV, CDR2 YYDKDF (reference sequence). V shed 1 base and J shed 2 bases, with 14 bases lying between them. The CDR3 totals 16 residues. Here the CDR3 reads CATSRVRGGPQETQYF. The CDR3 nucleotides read TGTGCCACCAGCAGAGTAAGGGGGGGACCGCAAGAGACCCAGTACTTC.

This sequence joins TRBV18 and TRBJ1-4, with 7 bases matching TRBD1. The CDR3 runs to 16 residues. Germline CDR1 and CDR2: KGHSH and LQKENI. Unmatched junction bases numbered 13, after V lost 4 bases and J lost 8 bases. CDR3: CASSQGRQGPEEKLFF. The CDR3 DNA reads TGTGCCAGCTCACAGGGACGACAGGGCCCGGAGGAAAAACTGTTTTTT.

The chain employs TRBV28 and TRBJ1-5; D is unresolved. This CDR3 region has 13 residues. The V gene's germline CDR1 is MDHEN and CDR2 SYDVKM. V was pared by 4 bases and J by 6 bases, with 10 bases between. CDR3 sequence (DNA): TGTGCCAGCAGTTCGGGAGGGCCTCAGCCCCAGCATTTT. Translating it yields CASSSGGPQPQHF.

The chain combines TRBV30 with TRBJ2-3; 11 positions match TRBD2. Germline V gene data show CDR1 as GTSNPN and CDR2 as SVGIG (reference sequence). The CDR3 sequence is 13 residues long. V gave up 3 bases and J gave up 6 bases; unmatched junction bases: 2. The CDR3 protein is CAWRLAGVDTQYF. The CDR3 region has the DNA TGTGCCTGGAGACTAGCGGGAGTGGATACGCAGTATTTT.

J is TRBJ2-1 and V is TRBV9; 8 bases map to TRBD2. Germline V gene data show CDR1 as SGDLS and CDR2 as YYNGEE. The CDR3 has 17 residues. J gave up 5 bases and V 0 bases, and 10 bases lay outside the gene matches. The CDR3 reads CASSVATRVAGNNEQFF. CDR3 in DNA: TGTGCCAGCAGCGTAGCTACGAGGGTAGCGGGGAACAATGAGCAGTTCTTC.

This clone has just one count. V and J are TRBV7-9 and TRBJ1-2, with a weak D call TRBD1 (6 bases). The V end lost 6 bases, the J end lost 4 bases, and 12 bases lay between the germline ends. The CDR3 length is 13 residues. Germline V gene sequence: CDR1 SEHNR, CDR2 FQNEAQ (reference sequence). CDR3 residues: CASSPGQAYGYTF. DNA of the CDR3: TGTGCCAGCAGTCCGGGACAAGCCTATGGCTACACCTTC.